The 26 T cell receptor beta chains presented below share a single source sample, sequenced in a study of blood T cell repertoires in COVID-19. TCRdb's table, derived via immunoSEQ multiplex PCR, lists solely in-frame clones and lacks some. The data hold roughly 200,000 clones, with around 86% observed a single time. Specimen: peripheral blood. These receptors all stem from a man older than 75 with acute or convalescent COVID-19.

This clone appeared a single time. The chain recombines TRBV5-5 with TRBJ1-5; possible D gene TRBD1, 6 bases. The germline gives CDR1 SGHKS, CDR2 YYEKEE (reference sequence). This CDR3 has 14 amino acids. Trimming cost V 2 bases and J 7 bases, with 13 bases left between them. CDR3 sequence: CASSFRDIGQPQHF. In nucleotides, the CDR3 is TGTGCCAGCAGCTTCCGGGACATAGGACAGCCCCAGCATTTT.

This chain uses TRBV28 with TRBJ2-3; 10 bases are a match to TRBD2. This CDR3 region has 16 residues. V was pared by 1 base and J by 4 bases, with 5 bases of the junction left unmatched. Germline values: CDR1 MDHEN, CDR2 SYDVKM. In DNA form, the CDR3 reads TGTGCCAGCAGTTTATCTGGACTAGCGGCGGCAGATACGCAGTATTTT. Protein product: CASSLSGLAAADTQYF.

This chain joins TRBV28 and TRBJ2-7; the match to TRBD1 covers 12 bases. Germline V CDR1 and CDR2: MDHEN, SYDVKM. Trimming at V came to 7 bases and at J to 7 bases, leaving 11 bases not matched to a gene. The CDR3 contains 15 residues. The CDR3 DNA reads TGTGCCAGCAACAACCCGGGACAGGGGGCGGGTGAGCAGTACTTC. It yields the protein CASNNPGQGAGEQYF. Together with reference TRBV28 and TRBJ2-7, the CDR3 gives the full variable domain: DVKVTQSSRYLVKRTGEKVFLECVQDMDHENMFWYRQDPGLGLRLIYFSYDVKMKEKGDIPEGYSVSREKKERFSLILESASTNQTSMYLCASNNPGQGAGEQYFGPGTRLTVT.

A single count supports this clone. The V call is TRBV6-5, the J call TRBJ1-6, with no clear D. V lost 0 bases and J lost 0, with 6 bases in between. Germline CDR1 and CDR2: MNHEY and SVGAGI. The CDR3 consists of 16 residues. CDR3 coding DNA: TGTGCCAGCAGTTACTCTCTCTTCTCCTATAATTCACCCCTCCACTTT. It translates to CASSYSLFSYNSPLHF.

This clone was counted only a few times. This sequence joins TRBV3-1 (or the pseudogene TRBV3-2) and TRBJ2-5; D uncertain. Between the trimmed V and J ends, which lost 1 base and 4 bases, there was a span of 7 bases. The CDR3 spans 13 residues. Looked up from germline, CDR1 is LGHDT and CDR2 is YNNKEL (reference sequence). The CDR3 DNA sequence: TGTGCCAGCAGCCAAGGGCTTGGAGAGACCCAGTACTTC. Residues: CASSQGLGETQYF.

This sequence joins TRBV19 and TRBJ2-1, with TRBD2 as a possible D gene (8 bases). V was cut by 2 bases and J by 15 bases, with 29 bases left in between. CDR1 is LNHDA and CDR2 is SQIVND in the germline V gene (reference sequence). This CDR3 comprises 17 residues. CDR3 in amino acids: CASSIREGQGVNPGRFF. Written as DNA, the CDR3 is TGTGCCAGTAGTATACGGGAGGGCCAGGGGGTTAATCCTGGTCGGTTCTTC. Using reference TRBV19 and TRBJ2-1 for the parts outside the CDR3, the full variable domain is DGGITQSPKYLFRKEGQNVTLSCEQNLNHDAMYWYRQDPGQGLRLIYYSQIVNDFQKGDIAEGYSVSREKKESFPLTVTSAQKNPTAFYLCASSIREGQGVNPGRFFGPGTRLTVL.

The chain joins TRBV30 to TRBJ2-7; possibly TRBD1 for D (6 bases). V lost 5 bases to trimming and J lost 6 bases, with 14 bases between them. This CDR3 contains 12 residues. From germline, CDR1 is GTSNPN and CDR2 SVGIG (reference sequence). The chain's CDR3 is CAWATGFSEQYV. The CDR3 DNA is TGTGCCTGGGCTACAGGGTTTTCCGAGCAGTACGTC.

The chain has TRBV19 and TRBJ1-5; D remains unclear. Trimming took off 3 bases at V and 0 bases at J, with 9 bases between the two ends. The CDR3 spans 15 residues. Germline V gene sequence: CDR1 LNHDA, CDR2 SQIVND (reference sequence). The CDR3 here is CASSIERYSNQPQHF. As DNA, the CDR3 is TGTGCCAGTAGTATTGAACGGTATAGCAATCAGCCCCAGCATTTT. Combining the CDR3 with reference TRBV19 and TRBJ1-5 gives the whole variable domain DGGITQSPKYLFRKEGQNVTLSCEQNLNHDAMYWYRQDPGQGLRLIYYSQIVNDFQKGDIAEGYSVSREKKESFPLTVTSAQKNPTAFYLCASSIERYSNQPQHFGDGTRLSIL.

V and J are TRBV1 and TRBJ2-1; TRBD2, the table's D call, was not compared with the DNA. TRBV1 corresponds to a pseudogene. This CDR3 is 13 amino acids long. The CDR3 spells CTTRDKGYNEQFF. The DNA of the CDR3 is TGCACCACTCGGGATAAAGGGTACAATGAGCAGTTCTTC.

This clone has just one count. V usage is TRBV14 and J usage is TRBJ2-5; the match to TRBD1 covers 8 bases. After removal of 0 bases from V and 5 bases from J, the junction contained 2 bases not matched to a gene. The CDR3 spans 14 residues. CDR1 is SGHDN, CDR2 FVKESK, per germline. CDR3 DNA: TGTGCCAGCAGCCAAGATCAGGGGGCGGAGACCCAGTACTTC. Amino acids: CASSQDQGAETQYF.

V is TRBV18 and J is TRBJ1-3; D is possibly TRBD1 (5 bases). The CDR3 is made up of 17 amino acids. CDR1 and CDR2 from the germline V gene are KGHSH and LQKENI. Trimming stripped 2 bases from V and 2 bases from J, with 16 bases between. The CDR3 spells CASSPATGTAAGNTIYF. The CDR3, as DNA: TGTGCCAGCTCACCAGCGACCGGGACTGCAGCTGGAAACACCATATATTTT.

A few counts support this clone. This chain joins TRBV5-1 and TRBJ2-2, with TRBD1 as a possible D gene (6 bases). The germline V and J ends were trimmed by 4 bases and 6 bases, with 13 bases remaining between them. Looked up from germline, CDR1 is SGHRS and CDR2 is YFSETQ. The CDR3 is 14 amino acids. The CDR3 bases are TGCGCCAGCAGCGACCAGGGGTATTCCGGGGAGCTGTTTTTT. Translated: CASSDQGYSGELFF.

The rearrangement uses TRBV7-2 and TRBJ1-2; TRBD1 matches 9 bases. The junction had 2 bases not matched to a gene; V was cut back by 5 bases and J by 4 bases. CDR1 and CDR2 (germline): SGHTA, FQGNSA. The CDR3 contains 13 residues. The CDR3: CASSLDRGYGYTF. The CDR3, as DNA: TGTGCCAGCAGCCTGGACAGGGGCTATGGCTACACCTTC.

V and J are TRBV6-5 and TRBJ2-7, with D possibly matching TRBD2 (5 bases). The V end lost 6 bases, the J end lost 0 bases, and 15 bases lay between the germline ends. The CDR3 runs 15 residues. CDR1 and CDR2 (germline): MNHEY, SVGAGI. CDR3 sequence (DNA): TGTGCCAGCAGGATGGACTCCATAAGCTCCTACGAGCAGTACTTC. It yields the protein CASRMDSISSYEQYF.

V and J are TRBV10-1 and TRBJ2-7, with TRBD1 identical over 12 bases. CDR1 is WNHNN and CDR2 is SYGVQD in the germline V gene (reference sequence). The J segment lost 6 bases and the V segment lost 8 bases, leaving 2 bases of the junction unmatched. The CDR3 consists of 12 residues. DNA of the CDR3: TGCGCCAGCGGGACAGGGGGCGGCGAGCAGTACTTC. Its protein is CASGTGGGEQYF.

This clone was seen a single time. The chain recombines TRBV5-8 with TRBJ2-1; tentative D call: TRBD2 (6 bases). The CDR3 is 14 residues long. The germline V gene encodes CDR1 SGHTS and CDR2 YDEGEE. V dropped 3 bases and J dropped 5 bases, with 12 bases sitting between them. Here the CDR3 DNA reads TGTGCCAGCAGCTCCTTCGCGGGAAACAATGAGCAGTTCTTC. Protein: CASSSFAGNNEQFF.

In this sample, this clone turned up a few times. This chain joins TRBV29-1 and TRBJ2-1; 7 positions agree with TRBD1. V lost 8 bases, J lost 3 bases, and 4 bases stayed unmatched. The CDR3 length is 12 residues. Germline V gene lookup returns CDR1 SQVTM and CDR2 ANQGSEA. DNA of the CDR3: TGCAGCCACAACAGGGGCTACAATGAGCAGTTCTTC. It specifies CSHNRGYNEQFF.

This clone was detected once. The chain recombines TRBV6-5 with TRBJ1-5, with D perhaps TRBD1 (6 bases). The V end was cut by 6 bases, the J end by 0 bases, with 12 bases between. The CDR3 has 15 residues. Germline values: CDR1 MNHEY, CDR2 SVGAGI. The CDR3 sequence: CASSQGGYSNQPQHF. The CDR3 DNA sequence: TGTGCCAGCAGCCAAGGGGGTTATAGCAATCAGCCCCAGCATTTT.

The genes are TRBV9 and TRBJ2-3; D is possibly TRBD2 (6 bases). From germline, CDR1 is SGDLS and CDR2 YYNGEE. With 0 bases removed from V and 9 bases from J, the gap between germline ends came to 23 bases. The CDR3 spans 17 residues. CDR3 nucleotide sequence: TGTGCCAGCAGCGTAGACGGGTTAGGGACTCTCGATCCCACGCAGTATTTT. This encodes CASSVDGLGTLDPTQYF.

The chain carries TRBV6-5 and TRBJ1-6; TRBD1 agrees at 9 bases. The length of the CDR3 is 15 residues. The V and J ends lost 2 bases and 9 bases, in that order; junction bases with no gene match: 5. The germline V gene has CDR1 MNHEY and CDR2 SVGAGI. The CDR3 DNA follows: TGTGCCAGCAGTTACAAGGACAGGGGTTTTTCACCCCTCCACTTT. It yields the protein CASSYKDRGFSPLHF.

This chain connects TRBV2 to TRBJ2-3; 9 nucleotides line up with TRBD2. CDR1 and CDR2 from the germline V gene are SNHLY and FYNNEI. The CDR3 loop spans 16 amino acids. The trim removed 4 bases at V and 5 bases at J, leaving 10 bases unmatched. CDR3 amino acids: CASSVPGGGGGDTQYF. The CDR3 DNA follows: TGTGCCAGCAGTGTACCGGGAGGCGGGGGGGGAGATACGCAGTATTTT.

This sequence joins TRBV6-5 and TRBJ2-1; maybe TRBD2 (5 bases). CDR3 length equals 14 residues. Trimming removed 5 bases at V and 7 bases at J, with 15 bases between. CDR1 and CDR2 from the germline V gene are MNHEY and SVGAGI. The CDR3 sequence is CASSPRARGNEQFF. CDR3 nucleotide sequence: TGTGCCAGCAGTCCCCGGGCCCGAGGGAATGAGCAGTTCTTC.

The V call is TRBV9, the J call TRBJ2-3, with D uncertain. Trimming shortened V by 4 bases and J by 3 bases, and 21 bases separated the two germline ends. The CDR3 loop spans 17 amino acids. The germline gives CDR1 SGDLS, CDR2 YYNGEE. The CDR3 sequence: CASSPTDESFRTDTQYF. The CDR3 DNA reads TGTGCCAGCAGCCCCACAGATGAATCCTTTAGGACAGATACGCAGTATTTT.

This chain uses TRBV30 with TRBJ2-7; 9 nucleotides line up with TRBD1. Trimming at V came to 8 bases and at J to 2 bases, leaving 13 bases not matched to a gene. Germline assignment: CDR1 GTSNPN and CDR2 SVGIG (reference sequence). The CDR3 totals 15 residues. The CDR3 bases are TGTGCCCTCATCGACGGGACAGGGTTTACCTACGAGCAGTACTTC. This encodes CALIDGTGFTYEQYF.

This chain joins TRBV7-3 and TRBJ2-1; 12 bases align to TRBD2. V was clipped by 5 bases and J by 5 bases; unmatched bases: 7. The CDR3 has 16 amino acids. From germline, CDR1 is SGHTA and CDR2 FQGTGA. The CDR3 sequence is CASSPASGRAHNEQFF. The CDR3 DNA sequence: TGTGCCAGCAGCCCAGCTAGCGGGAGGGCCCACAATGAGCAGTTCTTC.

V and J are TRBV24-1 and TRBJ2-5; 8 bases fit TRBD1. CDR1 and CDR2 from the germline V gene are KGHDR and SFDVKD. V was pared by 8 bases and J by 4 bases, with 5 bases of the junction left unmatched. The CDR3 covers 13 residues. The chain's CDR3 is CATTDREGETQYF. The CDR3 nucleotides are TGTGCCACCACGGACAGGGAAGGAGAGACCCAGTACTTC.